This record looks at one T cell receptor beta chain sequence and its context. Germline V gives CDR1 SGHVS, CDR2 FQNEAQ. V was clipped by 6 bases and J by 10 bases, with 21 bases between them. This CDR3 comprises 14 residues. These data belong to a study of blood T cell repertoires in COVID-19. Study-level background: Samples taken during acute and convalescent COVID-19 were collected in the United States, Italy and Spain.

As processed by the authors: Nucleated cell number was recorded as an estimate derived from reference gene primer amplification. The protocol was immunoSEQ multiplex PCR, while the TCRdb copy is restricted to in-frame clones and leaves out a portion. Clonal size and the V and J genes are those of that table, whereas D and trimming came from the DNA. The data contain about 140,000 clones, around 90% of them seen just once; the ten biggest clones take up about 2%. The clonotype was recovered from a man in his 70s with acute or convalescent COVID-19. Sequenced: peripheral blood. The chain uses TRBV7-8 and TRBJ1-1, with a weak D call TRBD1 (6 bases). As DNA, the CDR3 is TGTGCCAGCAGGTCCCTCCGGGGGGCCGTGAGAGCTTTCTTT. This gives the protein CASRSLRGAVRAFF.